This TCR beta chain was retrieved from a study of CD8 T cells in Susac syndrome. Germline loops: CDR1 LNHDA, CDR2 SQIVND (reference sequence). V dropped 4 bases and J dropped 1 base, with 16 bases sitting between them. This CDR3 has 16 amino acids. Random hexamers were used to reverse transcribe roughly 0.45 to 1 ug of RNA. TCRdb redid the calling of the immunoSEQ multiplex PCR reads with MiXCR, one entry per CDR3 protein. The profile shows some 300,000 distinct CDR3 sequences, 85% of them singletons. It was treatment-naive patients with stable or active relapsing-remitting disease who made up the multiple sclerosis controls.

Material for sequencing was CD8+ T cells from PBMCs. The receptor was derived from a human donor with multiple sclerosis. The chain joins TRBV19 to TRBJ2-5; D is tentatively TRBD1 or TRBD2 (5 bases each). The CDR3 nucleotides read TGTGCCAGTAGTACGATCTGGGTAGGGACCCAAGAGACCCAGTACTTC. Its protein product is CASSTIWVGTQETQYF.